This paragraph reports one T cell receptor (beta chain). Its antigen is undetermined. The data derive from a study of T cell repertoires in cytomegalovirus infection. TCRdb redid the calling of the reads with MiXCR, one entry per CDR3 protein. Seen here are approximately 910,000 distinct CDR3 sequences, 31% observed once, and the top ten hold around an eighth. Study observations and caveats: CMV-specific TCR beta clonotypes restricted by HLA-C dominated the ex vivo response. Summed frequency of shared TCR beta families picked out CMV carriers who also had the relevant HLA.

The material sequenced was cultured CD8+ T cells from PBMCs, taken from culture after CMV antigen stimulation. This sequence originates from a human donor in good health (CMV status not recorded). Some clones in this sample may be carry-over from other donors' samples.

CDR3 bases: TGTGCCAGCAGTCCGGGGGAGCGGATCTACAATGAGCAGTTCTTC. The encoded protein is CASSPGERIYNEQFF. The rearrangement uses TRBV12-3 or TRBV12-4 and TRBJ2-1; TRBD2 is a possible D gene (6 bases). V was shortened by 5 bases and J by 3 bases, with 14 bases between the two germline ends. This CDR3 contains 15 residues.